The T cell receptor (beta chain) described here comes from a study of control samples from healthy donors and cancer patients. As regards this clone: At the DNA level, this CDR3 is encoded by other sequences in the same sample as well.

The germline V gene has CDR1 MNHEY and CDR2 SMNVEV (reference sequence). V shed 5 bases and J shed 1 base, with 8 bases lying between them. CDR3 size: 13 residues. The repertoire was sequenced with immunoSEQ multiplex PCR; TCRdb's copy has only in-frame clones and lacks some. Counted here are about 410,000 clones, 75% to 95% occurring once; the ten biggest clones make up 5.5% to 8%. The receptor comes from a man between 40 and 49 years old with head and neck cancer. The sample comprised PBMCs. The chain carries TRBV27 and TRBJ1-2; D gene uncertain. CDR3 sequence (DNA): TGTGCCAGCAGTCCGCAGGATAACTATGGCTACACCTTC. It codes for CASSPQDNYGYTF.